This entry describes one TCR beta chain. This clone was seen a single time. Its binding antigen is unknown. Per-nucleotide qualities are absent, and no much larger clonotype sits a single base away. Genomic DNA was extracted from sorted cells for sequencing of the TCRbeta CDR3 region. The immunoSEQ Assay was used for sequencing of TCRbeta CDR3 regions. TCRdb holds this immuneACCESS table with in-frame rearrangements only. Some clones are missing; in checked studies, unresolved V genes explain under half, and the rest has no known cause. The sample table contains about 70,000 clones; only one count was recorded for about 73% of them. About 5% of the sample lies in the top ten. The CDR3 starts with the cysteine, ends with the phenylalanine, and has 15 residues. Just the 45-base CDR3 DNA is kept, in frame starting at base 1. CDR1 and CDR2 were assigned from the germline V gene as MGHRA and YSYEKL. V is pruned by 4 bases and J by 3 bases, leaving 6 bases of the junction without a gene match.

The trial excluded patients who had a history of autoimmune disease or were on systemic immunosuppression. In every dose cohort, peripheral blood was drawn for TCR sequencing at baseline, cycle 4 day 1, and cycle 7 day 1. Samples were obtained from an open-label, multicenter, first-in-human phase I dose-escalation trial of ivuxolimab. Adults with locally advanced or metastatic head and neck squamous cell, hepatocellular, melanoma or renal cell carcinoma were enrolled in the trial. Before TCR sequencing, CD4+ T cells and CD8+ T cells were sorted from peripheral blood as separate populations. This specimen belongs to a study of OX40 agonist ivuxolimab in advanced cancers. A note on the overall study: The costimulatory receptor OX40 (CD134) was targeted by ivuxolimab, a fully human IgG2 agonistic monoclonal antibody. Of the 50 or so patients in dose escalation, some 19 had hepatocellular carcinoma, around 15 had melanoma, 9 had renal cell carcinoma and 9 had head and neck cancer. Partial responses occurred in three dose-escalation patients, of whom one had hepatocellular carcinoma and two had cutaneous melanoma. Intravenous ivuxolimab was administered to patients every 2 weeks at six dose levels: 0.01, 0.1, 0.3, 1.5, 3 and 10 mg/kg. The purpose of peripheral TCRbeta sequencing was to test whether ivuxolimab changed TCR sequence diversity and led to clonal T-cell expansion. The paper covers the monotherapy dose-escalation part of the phase I ivuxolimab trial, which included N of about 56 patients. Prior anti-PD-1, anti-PD-L1 or anti-CTLA-4 therapy was permitted, and roughly two fifths of dose-escalation patients had received checkpoint inhibitors. In the dose-escalation cohort, 70% to 90% of patients were male, and the mean age was around 60 years with a range of about 20 to 80.

The investigation overall reported the following: Which antigens the clonally expanded peripheral T cells were specific for was not determined. Clonal expansion of both CD4+ and CD8+ blood T cells was observed from baseline to week 6 at doses 0.1 to 3.0 mg/kg. Low levels of normalized T-cell clonal expansion were also seen in some patients who did not respond. In the 0.1-3.0 mg/kg groups, partial responders had among the lowest normalized peripheral clonal expansion, particularly in CD8+ T cells. On average, CD8+ T cells showed more expanded clones than CD4+ T cells after ivuxolimab.

Rearrangement joined TRBV4-1 to TRBJ1-1, and TRBD1 aligns with 9 junction nucleotides. The TCR comes from an adult with an advanced solid tumor such as melanoma, head and neck, liver or kidney cancer. The sample in question was CD4+ or CD8+ T cells sorted from blood, obtained in a trial of the OX40 agonist ivuxolimab. The CDR3 reads CASSLRDRADTEAFF. The base sequence is TGCGCCAGCAGCCTCCGGGACAGGGCCGACACTGAAGCTTTCTTT.